These 15 T cell receptor beta chains originate from one sample sequenced in a study of T cells in Graves' hyperthyroidism and ophthalmopathy. Amplification targeted TCR beta CDR3 regions from RNA transcripts. Using the HTBI primer set, a first-round RT-PCR was run on the TCR CDR3. TCRdb re-derived calls from the multiplex PCR reads in MiXCR, one entry per CDR3 protein. The sample has some 460,000 distinct CDR3 sequences, approximately 14% seen once; the top ten hold less than 15%. Sequencing used blood. The receptors were sampled from a woman under 30 with Graves' hyperthyroidism.

This clonotype was detected many times. The chain joins TRBV20-1 to TRBJ1-1, with D tentatively TRBD1 (5 bases). V was clipped by 3 bases and J by 5 bases, with 10 bases between them. The CDR3 totals 12 residues. The germline V gene has CDR1 DFQATT and CDR2 SNEGSKA (reference sequence). CDR3 nucleotides: TGCAGTGCTAGGAGAGGGGAAACTGAAGCTTTCTTT. Its protein is CSARRGETEAFF.

This clonotype was counted a few times. The chain joins TRBV5-4 to TRBJ1-2, with D perhaps matching TRBD1 (6 bases). V was shortened by 4 bases and J by 5 bases, with 18 bases between the two germline ends. This CDR3 is 15 amino acids long. CDR1 is SGHNT, CDR2 YYREEE, per germline (reference sequence). In DNA form, the CDR3 reads TGTGCCAGCAGCCCGACTCCGGGACATCAATATGGCTACACCTTC. It codes for CASSPTPGHQYGYTF.

This clonotype came up many times. The chain carries TRBV20-1 and TRBJ2-1, with 12 bases aligning to TRBD2. Germline lookup yields CDR1 DFQATT and CDR2 SNEGSKA (reference sequence). This CDR3 has 14 residues. The V gene end was trimmed by 6 bases and the J gene end by 7 bases; junction bases not matched to a gene: 7. The CDR3 region is CSATTSGRRNEQFF. As DNA, the CDR3 is TGCAGTGCCACTACTAGCGGGAGGAGGAATGAGCAGTTCTTC.

J is TRBJ2-7 and V is TRBV12-3 or TRBV12-4, with D perhaps TRBD1 (6 bases). The V gene lost 6 bases and the J gene lost 2 bases, with 11 bases spanning the gap. The CDR3 is 13 residues long. CDR3 bases: TGTGCCAGCAGCGTGGACAGCCCCTACGAGCAGTACTTC. Its protein product is CASSVDSPYEQYF.

The table lists this clonotype with a few counts. CDR3 sequence (DNA): TGTGCCAGCTCACCGGGACAGATAATTTACTACGAGCAGTACTTC. It codes for CASSPGQIIYYEQYF. The rearrangement uses TRBV18 and TRBJ2-7; 7 bases line up with TRBD1. V lost 3 bases to trimming and J lost 3 bases; unmatched junction nucleotides: 8. The V gene's germline CDR1 is KGHSH and CDR2 LQKENI. This CDR3 is 15 amino acids long.

This clonotype was counted at least ten times. One junction end does not reproduce the germline sequence, and a read error may be involved. J is TRBJ2-7 and V is TRBV5-1; the match to TRBD2 covers 10 bases. The CDR3 runs to 14 residues. CDR1 is SGHRS and CDR2 is YFSETQ in the germline V gene. The CDR3, as DNA: TGTGCCAGCAGTCTGGCTAGCGGGAGTTACGAGCAGTACTTC. Protein sequence: CASSLASGSYEQYF.

This clonotype was observed at least ten times. The chain joins TRBV20-1 to TRBJ1-5, with D perhaps matching TRBD1 (5 bases). The CDR3 totals 14 residues. Germline V gene data show CDR1 as DFQATT and CDR2 as SNEGSKA (reference sequence). Between the trimmed V and J ends, which lost 4 bases and 3 bases, there was a span of 13 bases. The CDR3 DNA follows: TGCAGTGCTATCAGGGTCCCTCTCAATCAGCCCCAGCATTTT. As protein: CSAIRVPLNQPQHF.

This clonotype has just a few counts. The V and J genes are TRBV29-1 and TRBJ1-2; D is possibly TRBD1 (5 bases). V was shortened by 4 bases and J by 2 bases, with 11 bases between the two germline ends. Germline V gene sequence: CDR1 SQVTM, CDR2 ANQGSEA. The CDR3 sequence is 13 residues long. CDR3 sequence reads: CSVGSRTNYGYTF. In DNA form, the CDR3 reads TGCAGCGTTGGGTCCAGGACAAACTATGGCTACACCTTC.

This clonotype was detected many times. The V call is TRBV10-3, the J call TRBJ1-6, with 7 bases fitting TRBD1. J lost 7 bases, V lost 0 bases, and 9 bases had no gene match. Germline V lookup: CDR1 ENHRY, CDR2 SYGVKD. The CDR3 has 17 residues. The CDR3 spells CAISESFGGTENSPLHF. As DNA, the CDR3 is TGTGCCATCAGTGAGTCCTTCGGGGGGACAGAAAATTCACCCCTCCACTTT.

CDR3 bases: TGTGCCAGCAGACCGGGACTAGGTGTAGATACGCAGTATTTT. It yields the protein CASRPGLGVDTQYF. The chain uses TRBV2 and TRBJ2-3, with 8 bases lining up with TRBD2. The CDR3 is 14 residues long. V lost 6 bases to trimming and J lost 5 bases; unmatched junction nucleotides: 7. The germline CDR1 and CDR2 sequences are SNHLY and FYNNEI. Variable domain in full (rest from reference TRBV2 and TRBJ2-3): EPEVTQTPSHQVTQMGQEVILRCVPISNHLYFYWYRQILGQKVEFLVSFYNNEISEKSEIFDDQFSVERPDGSNFTLKIRSTKLEDSAMYFCASRPGLGVDTQYFGPGTRLTVL.

The CDR3: CASKGTGSGGGYTF. CDR3 DNA sequence: TGTGCCAGCAAAGGGACAGGGAGCGGTGGTGGCTACACCTTC. The chain combines TRBV7-3 with TRBJ1-2, with TRBD1 matching over 9 bases. V was clipped by 7 bases and J by 7 bases; unmatched bases: 10. Germline loops: CDR1 SGHTA, CDR2 FQGTGA. The CDR3 spans 14 residues.

Comments on this clonotype: An end of the junction does not agree with germline; a read error may underlie this. The V call is TRBV7-2, the J call TRBJ1-2, with D perhaps TRBD1 (6 bases). CDR1 and CDR2 from the germline V gene are SGHTA and FQGNSA. The CDR3 runs 16 residues. The CDR3 region has the DNA TGTGCCAGCACCACTTTGAGGGGACAAGTGAACTCTGGCTACACCTTC. This sequence encodes CASTTLRGQVNSGYTF.

This clonotype was counted between two and nine times. The J gene is TRBJ1-1, the V gene TRBV11-2; D gene uncertain. V lost 1 base, J lost 1 base, and 13 bases lay in between. This CDR3 contains 16 residues. CDR1 is SGHAT and CDR2 is FQNNGV in the germline V gene. The CDR3: CASSLVAREPNTEAFF. In DNA form, the CDR3 reads TGTGCCAGCAGCTTAGTGGCCCGGGAACCGAACACTGAAGCTTTCTTT.

This clonotype appeared many times. This rearrangement joins TRBV7-9 to TRBJ1-1, with D hard to call. Trimming left V 5 bases short and J 2 bases short, with 12 bases between. Germline assignment: CDR1 SEHNR and CDR2 FQNEAQ (reference sequence). CDR3 size: 14 residues. The CDR3 is CASSLAWSNTEAFF. In DNA form, the CDR3 reads TGTGCCAGCAGCCTCGCCTGGTCCAACACTGAAGCTTTCTTT.

This clonotype was counted ten times or more. This sequence joins TRBV20-1 and TRBJ2-3; possibly TRBD2 for D (6 bases). V shed 3 bases and J shed 0 bases, with 16 bases lying between them. Germline V gene lookup returns CDR1 DFQATT and CDR2 SNEGSKA (reference sequence). CDR3 length: 16 residues. CDR3 DNA: TGCAGTGCTAGTTTACCCGGGGGTATTAGCACAGATACGCAGTATTTT. It is translated as CSASLPGGISTDTQYF.